The 10 T cell receptor beta chains reported below all come from one sample, sequenced in a study of T cells in Graves' hyperthyroidism and ophthalmopathy. RNA transcripts yielded amplified TCR beta CDR3 regions. The study used the HTBI primer set for a first-round RT-PCR of the TCR CDR3. Each CDR3 protein is one row after TCRdb ran MiXCR on the multiplex PCR reads. In the table there are about 270,000 distinct CDR3 sequences, about 20% of which are singletons. Sequencing was done on a sample of blood. These receptors came from a man younger than 40 with Graves' ophthalmopathy.

This clonotype was picked up a small number of times. This rearrangement joins TRBV27 to TRBJ1-1, with D unclear. Germline V CDR1 and CDR2: MNHEY, SMNVEV (reference sequence). The CDR3 is 15 amino acids. V lost 4 bases and J 1 base, leaving 13 bases between the germline ends. Written as DNA, the CDR3 is TGTGCCAGCAGTTACTTCAAGACTGGGAACACTGAAGCTTTCTTT. This codes for CASSYFKTGNTEAFF.

This clonotype showed up many times. This chain links TRBV12-3 or TRBV12-4 with TRBJ2-7; 11 positions agree with TRBD2. Trimming at V came to 5 bases and at J to 6 bases, leaving 9 bases not matched to a gene. The CDR3 covers 15 residues. CDR3 DNA sequence: TGTGCCAGCAGTAGGAGGGCTAGCGGGAGGCTCGAGCAGTACTTC. Translating it yields CASSRRASGRLEQYF.

A few counts support this clonotype. This chain links TRBV9 with TRBJ2-1; 10 nucleotides match TRBD2. Germline assignment: CDR1 SGDLS and CDR2 YYNGEE. V lost 3 bases, J lost 7 bases, and 10 bases stayed unmatched. The CDR3 is 16 amino acids. CDR3 loop: CASSAFLAGAGNEQFF. For the CDR3, the DNA is TGTGCCAGCAGCGCCTTTCTAGCGGGAGCGGGTAATGAGCAGTTCTTC.

This clonotype has a count of ten or more. The CDR3: CASSVGTGNTEAFF. The CDR3, as DNA: TGTGCCAGCAGTGTGGGAACAGGGAACACTGAAGCTTTCTTT. The chain has TRBV6-1 and TRBJ1-1; possible D gene TRBD1, 5 bases. V lost 4 bases and J lost 1, with 10 bases in between. Germline CDR1 and CDR2: MNHNS and SASEGT. The CDR3 is made up of 14 amino acids.

The genes are TRBV5-6 and TRBJ2-5, with D perhaps matching TRBD1 or TRBD2 (5 bases each). Per germline, CDR1 SGHDT and CDR2 YYEEEE. This CDR3 comprises 14 residues. V lost 4 bases, J lost 1 base, and 11 bases lay in between. The CDR3 DNA is TGTGCCAGCAGCCCCCCCGGGGCCCAAGAGACCCAGTACTTC. Protein product: CASSPPGAQETQYF.

This chain connects TRBV20-1 to TRBJ2-5; 7 nucleotides match TRBD2. The germline CDR1 and CDR2 sequences are DFQATT and SNEGSKA (reference sequence). V lost 6 bases to trimming and J lost 3 bases; unmatched junction nucleotides: 10. This CDR3 has 14 residues. CDR3 in amino acids: CSASGSSGKETQYF. The CDR3 DNA sequence: TGCAGTGCCAGCGGATCTAGCGGAAAAGAGACCCAGTACTTC.

This clonotype occurred many times. This chain uses TRBV20-1 with TRBJ2-7; 9 nucleotides agree with TRBD1. Germline assignment: CDR1 DFQATT and CDR2 SNEGSKA (reference sequence). This CDR3 has 15 amino acids. J lost 5 bases, V lost 0 bases, and 8 bases had no gene match. The CDR3 sequence is CSARDLTGGVDEQYF. The CDR3 nucleotides read TGCAGTGCTAGAGATCTGACAGGGGGGGTGGACGAGCAGTACTTC.

This clonotype was detected a few times. The rearrangement links TRBV30 to TRBJ2-1, with 9 nucleotides matching TRBD2. Germline loops: CDR1 GTSNPN, CDR2 SVGIG (reference sequence). This CDR3 region has 15 residues. The junction had 7 bases not matched to a gene; V was cut back by 4 bases and J by 3 bases. The CDR3 loop reads CAWIMNSGGYNEQFF. The DNA for the CDR3 is TGTGCCTGGATAATGAATAGCGGGGGCTACAATGAGCAGTTCTTC. The whole variable domain, filled in from reference TRBV30 and TRBJ2-1, reads SQTIHQWPATLVQPVGSPLSLECTVEGTSNPNLYWYRQAAGRGLQLLFYSVGIGQISSEVPQNLSASRPQDRQFILSSKKLLLSDSGFYLCAWIMNSGGYNEQFFGPGTRLTVL.

The V and J genes are TRBV30 and TRBJ1-2; 7 bases fit TRBD1. V was pared by 0 bases and J by 6 bases, with 7 bases of the junction left unmatched. Germline assignment: CDR1 GTSNPN and CDR2 SVGIG (reference sequence). This CDR3 spans 14 amino acids. The DNA for the CDR3 is TGTGCCTGGAGTGTCCCGACAGGGAAAAATGGCTACACCTTC. It yields the protein CAWSVPTGKNGYTF.

The chain employs TRBV2 and TRBJ2-7, with D perhaps TRBD1 or TRBD2 (5 bases each). Trimming pared 6 bases from V and 6 bases from J, leaving 21 bases between. The CDR3 length is 15 residues. Germline-derived CDR1 and CDR2 are SNHLY and FYNNEI. The CDR3 loop reads CASSAPEAGLAEQYF. In nucleotides, the CDR3 is TGTGCCAGCAGCGCCCCGGAGGCAGGGCTGGCCGAGCAGTACTTC.